This T cell receptor beta chain was observed in a study of blood T cell repertoires in COVID-19. Authors' data handling: Reference gene primer amplification in the assay estimated nucleated cell counts. Using immunoSEQ multiplex PCR, the repertoire was profiled, and TCRdb retains in-frame clones only, with some absent. The DNA was the basis for D and trimming; V, J and clone size are from that table. The sample carries 120,000 or so clones, just over 75% recorded once. V gave up 3 bases and J gave up 7 bases, with 4 bases separating them. The CDR3 is made up of 12 amino acids. Only one count was recorded for this clone.

The receptor was derived from a woman of 80 years or more with acute or convalescent COVID-19. Sequenced: peripheral blood. This chain connects TRBV12-3 or TRBV12-4 to TRBJ1-6; D is uncertain. CDR3 sequence (DNA): TGTGCCAGCAGTTTCCCGAATTCACCCCTCCACTTT. Translating it yields CASSFPNSPLHF.